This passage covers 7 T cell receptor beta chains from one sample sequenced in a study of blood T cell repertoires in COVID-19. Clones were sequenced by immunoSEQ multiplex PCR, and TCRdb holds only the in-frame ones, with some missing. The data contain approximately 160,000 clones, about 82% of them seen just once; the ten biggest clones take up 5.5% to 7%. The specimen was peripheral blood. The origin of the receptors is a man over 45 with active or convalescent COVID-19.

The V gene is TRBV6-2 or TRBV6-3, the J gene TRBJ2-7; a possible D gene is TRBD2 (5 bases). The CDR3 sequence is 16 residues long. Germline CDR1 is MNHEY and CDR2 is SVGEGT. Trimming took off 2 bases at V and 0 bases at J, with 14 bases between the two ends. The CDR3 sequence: CASSYNQEGLSYEQYF. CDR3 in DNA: TGTGCCAGCAGTTACAATCAAGAAGGACTCTCCTACGAGCAGTACTTC.

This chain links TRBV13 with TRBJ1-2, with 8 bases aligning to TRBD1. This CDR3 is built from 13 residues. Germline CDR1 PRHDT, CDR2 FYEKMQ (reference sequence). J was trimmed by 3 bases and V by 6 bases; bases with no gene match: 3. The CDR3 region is CASSPDRDYGYTF. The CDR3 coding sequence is TGTGCCAGCAGTCCGGACAGGGACTATGGCTACACCTTC.

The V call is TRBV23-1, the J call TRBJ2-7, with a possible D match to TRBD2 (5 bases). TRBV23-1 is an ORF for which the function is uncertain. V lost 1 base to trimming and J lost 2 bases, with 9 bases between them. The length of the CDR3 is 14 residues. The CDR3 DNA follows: TGCGCCAGCAGTCAATGGGTGGGAGCCTACGAGCAGTACTTC. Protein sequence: CASSQWVGAYEQYF.

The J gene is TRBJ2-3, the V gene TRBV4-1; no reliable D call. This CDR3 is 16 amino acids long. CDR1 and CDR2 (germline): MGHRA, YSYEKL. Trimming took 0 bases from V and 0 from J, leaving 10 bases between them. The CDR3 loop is CASSQDRSSSTDTQYF. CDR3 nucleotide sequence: TGCGCCAGCAGCCAAGATCGGTCCTCTAGCACAGATACGCAGTATTTT.

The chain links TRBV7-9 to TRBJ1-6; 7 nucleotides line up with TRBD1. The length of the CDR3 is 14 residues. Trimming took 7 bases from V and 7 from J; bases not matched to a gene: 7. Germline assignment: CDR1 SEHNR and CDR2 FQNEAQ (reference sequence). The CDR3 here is CASTGTAENSPLHF. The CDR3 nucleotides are TGTGCCAGCACCGGGACAGCTGAAAATTCACCCCTCCACTTT.

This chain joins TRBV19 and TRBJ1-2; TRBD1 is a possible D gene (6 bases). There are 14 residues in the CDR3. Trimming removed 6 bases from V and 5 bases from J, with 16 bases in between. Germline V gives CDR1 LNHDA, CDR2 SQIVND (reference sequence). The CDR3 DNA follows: TGTGCCAGTAGCCCCCCGGGGGGCGGTTATGGCTACACCTTC. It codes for CASSPPGGGYGYTF.

CDR3 residues: CASSPIRDSNTEAFF. CDR3 bases: TGTGCCAGCAGCCCCATCAGGGACTCGAACACTGAAGCTTTCTTT. The gene calls are TRBV5-4 and TRBJ1-1; possibly TRBD1 for D (5 bases). The V and J ends lost 4 bases and 1 base respectively, with 14 bases between them. CDR1 is SGHNT, CDR2 YYREEE, per germline (reference sequence). The CDR3 sequence is 15 residues long.